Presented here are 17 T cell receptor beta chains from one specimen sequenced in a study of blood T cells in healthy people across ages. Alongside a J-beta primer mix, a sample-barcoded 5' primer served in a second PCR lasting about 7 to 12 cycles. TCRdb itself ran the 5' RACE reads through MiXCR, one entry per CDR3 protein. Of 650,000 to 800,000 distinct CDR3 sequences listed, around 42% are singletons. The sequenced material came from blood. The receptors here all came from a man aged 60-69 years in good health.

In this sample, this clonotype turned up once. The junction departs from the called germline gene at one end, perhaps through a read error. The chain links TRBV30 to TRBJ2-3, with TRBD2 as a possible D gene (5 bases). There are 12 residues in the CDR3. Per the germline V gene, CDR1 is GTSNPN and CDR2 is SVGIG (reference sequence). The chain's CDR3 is CAGSVLTDTQYF. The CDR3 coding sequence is TGTGCCGGGAGTGTACTTACAGATACGCAGTATTTT.

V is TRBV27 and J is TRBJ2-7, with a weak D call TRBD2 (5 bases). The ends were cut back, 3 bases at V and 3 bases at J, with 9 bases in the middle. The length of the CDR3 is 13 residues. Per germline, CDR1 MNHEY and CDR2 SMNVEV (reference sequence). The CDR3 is CASSFNGDYEQYF. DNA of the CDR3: TGTGCCAGCAGTTTTAACGGGGACTACGAGCAGTACTTC.

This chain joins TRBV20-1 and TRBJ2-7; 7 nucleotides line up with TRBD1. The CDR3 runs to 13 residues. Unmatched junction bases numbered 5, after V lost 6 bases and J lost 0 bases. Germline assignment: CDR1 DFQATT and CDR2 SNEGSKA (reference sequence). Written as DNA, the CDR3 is TGCAGTGCGAGAACAGGGGTCTCCTACGAGCAGTACTTC. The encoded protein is CSARTGVSYEQYF.

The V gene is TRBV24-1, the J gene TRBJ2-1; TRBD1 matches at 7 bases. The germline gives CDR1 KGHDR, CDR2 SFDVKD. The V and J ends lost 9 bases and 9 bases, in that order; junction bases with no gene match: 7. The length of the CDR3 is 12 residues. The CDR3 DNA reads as TGTGCCACCGGGGGACAGTTTGGTGAGCAGTTCTTC. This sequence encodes CATGGQFGEQFF.

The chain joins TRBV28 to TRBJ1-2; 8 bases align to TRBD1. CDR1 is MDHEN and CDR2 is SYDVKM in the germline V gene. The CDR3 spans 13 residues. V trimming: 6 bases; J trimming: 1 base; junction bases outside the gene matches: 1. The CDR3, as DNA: TGTGCCAGCAGACAGGGGGTTAACTATGGCTACACCTTC. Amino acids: CASRQGVNYGYTF.

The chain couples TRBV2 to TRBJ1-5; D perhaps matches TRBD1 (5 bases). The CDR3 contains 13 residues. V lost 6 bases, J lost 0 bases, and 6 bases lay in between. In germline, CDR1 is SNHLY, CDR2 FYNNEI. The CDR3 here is CASRTDSNQPQHF. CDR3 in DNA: TGTGCCAGCAGGACAGATAGCAATCAGCCCCAGCATTTT. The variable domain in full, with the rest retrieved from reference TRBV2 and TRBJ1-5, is EPEVTQTPSHQVTQMGQEVILRCVPISNHLYFYWYRQILGQKVEFLVSFYNNEISEKSEIFDDQFSVERPDGSNFTLKIRSTKLEDSAMYFCASRTDSNQPQHFGDGTRLSIL.

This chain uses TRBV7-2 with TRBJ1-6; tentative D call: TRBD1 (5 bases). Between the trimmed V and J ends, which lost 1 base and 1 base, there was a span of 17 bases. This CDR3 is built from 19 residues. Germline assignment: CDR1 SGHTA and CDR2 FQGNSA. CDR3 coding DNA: TGTGCCAGCAGCTTAGTTCTGGTAGCTGGGGCTTCCTATAATTCACCCCTCCACTTT. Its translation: CASSLVLVAGASYNSPLHF.

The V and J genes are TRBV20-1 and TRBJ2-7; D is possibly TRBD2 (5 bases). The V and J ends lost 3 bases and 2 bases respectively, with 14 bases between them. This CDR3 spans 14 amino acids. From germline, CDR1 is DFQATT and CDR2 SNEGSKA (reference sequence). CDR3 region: CSARSGKTTYEQYF. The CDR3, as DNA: TGCAGTGCTAGGTCCGGGAAGACGACCTACGAGCAGTACTTC.

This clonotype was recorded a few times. The DNA for the CDR3 is TGTGCCAGCAGCTTCGGGGCGGGCAATGGCTACACCTTC. This sequence encodes CASSFGAGNGYTF. V is TRBV7-9 and J is TRBJ1-2; possibly TRBD1 for D (5 bases). Germline lookup yields CDR1 SEHNR and CDR2 FQNEAQ (reference sequence). The CDR3 spans 13 residues. V was shortened by 3 bases and J by 6 bases, with 11 bases between the two germline ends.

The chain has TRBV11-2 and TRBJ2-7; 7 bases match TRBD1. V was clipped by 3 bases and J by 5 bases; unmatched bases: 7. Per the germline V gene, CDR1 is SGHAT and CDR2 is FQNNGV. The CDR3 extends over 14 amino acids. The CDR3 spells CASSFSGTDDEQYF. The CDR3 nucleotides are TGTGCCAGCAGCTTCTCCGGGACAGACGACGAGCAGTACTTC.

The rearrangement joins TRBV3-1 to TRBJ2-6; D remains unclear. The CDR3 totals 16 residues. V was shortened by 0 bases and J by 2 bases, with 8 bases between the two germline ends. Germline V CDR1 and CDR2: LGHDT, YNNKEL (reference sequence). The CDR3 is CASSQEVTAGANVLTF. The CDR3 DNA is TGTGCCAGCAGCCAAGAGGTGACGGCTGGGGCCAACGTCCTGACTTTC.

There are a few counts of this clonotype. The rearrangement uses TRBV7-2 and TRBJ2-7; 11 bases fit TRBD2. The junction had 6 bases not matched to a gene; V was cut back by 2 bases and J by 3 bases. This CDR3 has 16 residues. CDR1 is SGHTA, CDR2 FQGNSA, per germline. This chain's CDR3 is CASSLQASGGSYEQYF. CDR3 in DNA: TGTGCCAGCAGCTTACAAGCTAGCGGGGGGAGCTACGAGCAGTACTTC. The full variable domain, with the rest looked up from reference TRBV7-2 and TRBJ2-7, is GAGVSQSPSNKVTEKGKDVELRCDPISGHTALYWYRQSLGQGLEFLIYFQGNSAPDKSGLPSDRFSAERTGGSVSTLTIQRTQQEDSAVYLCASSLQASGGSYEQYFGPGTRLTVT.

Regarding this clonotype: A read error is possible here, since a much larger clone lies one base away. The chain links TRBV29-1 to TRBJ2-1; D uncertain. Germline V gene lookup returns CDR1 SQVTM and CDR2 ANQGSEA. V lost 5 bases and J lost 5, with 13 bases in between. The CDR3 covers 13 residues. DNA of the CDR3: TGCAGCGTTCAGGTGACAAACCACAATGAGCAGTTCTTC. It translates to CSVQVTNHNEQFF.

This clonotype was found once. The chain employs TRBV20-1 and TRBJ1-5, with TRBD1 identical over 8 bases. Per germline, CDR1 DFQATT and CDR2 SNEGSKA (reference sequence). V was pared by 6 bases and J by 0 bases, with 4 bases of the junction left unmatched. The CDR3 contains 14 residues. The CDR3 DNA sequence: TGCAGTGCGAAACAGGGGGTTAGCAATCAGCCCCAGCATTTT. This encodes CSAKQGVSNQPQHF.

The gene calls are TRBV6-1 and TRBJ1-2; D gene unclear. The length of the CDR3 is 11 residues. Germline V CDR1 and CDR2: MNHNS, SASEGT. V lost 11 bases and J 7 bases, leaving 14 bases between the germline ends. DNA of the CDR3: TGTGCCGGCTGGCAGTACGGTGGCTACACCTTC. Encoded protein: CAGWQYGGYTF.

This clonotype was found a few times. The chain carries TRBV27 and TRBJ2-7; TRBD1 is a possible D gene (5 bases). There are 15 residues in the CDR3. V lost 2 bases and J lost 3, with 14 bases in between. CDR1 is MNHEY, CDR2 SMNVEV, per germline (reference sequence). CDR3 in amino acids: CASSLIYDRNYEQYF. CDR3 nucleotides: TGTGCCAGCAGTTTAATATACGACAGAAACTACGAGCAGTACTTC.

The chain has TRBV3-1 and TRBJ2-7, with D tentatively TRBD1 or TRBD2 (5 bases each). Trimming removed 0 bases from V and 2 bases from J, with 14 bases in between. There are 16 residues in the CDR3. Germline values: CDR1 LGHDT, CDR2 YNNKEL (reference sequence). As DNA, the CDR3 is TGTGCCAGCAGCCAAGATACCCGGGACCCGACCTACGAGCAGTACTTC. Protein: CASSQDTRDPTYEQYF.